Listed here is a single T cell receptor beta chain. With sequencing, the targeted depth ranged from 1 in 200,000 to 1 in 1 million T cells. Profiling relied on immunoSEQ multiplex PCR, and the TCRdb table lists in-frame clones only, not all of them. The sample shows under 300,000 clones, 60% to 80% of them seen only once. The data originate from a study of cytotoxic CD8 clonotypes in ibrutinib-treated CLL. Germline V CDR1 and CDR2: WSHSY, SAAADI. The CDR3 is 15 residues long. Trimming took off 8 bases at V and 1 base at J, with 17 bases between the two ends. This TCR came from a human donor with chronic lymphocytic leukemia. This chain links TRBV10-2 with TRBJ1-1; tentative D call: TRBD1 (6 bases). This specimen was PBMCs, taken at disease progression, from a patient treated with ibrutinib. CDR3 protein: CASRVGGRENTEAFF. The CDR3 nucleotides are TGCGCCAGCCGTGTTGGGGGGCGAGAGAACACTGAAGCTTTCTTT.